Listed below are T cell receptor beta chains from one sample, sequenced in a study of T cells in Graves' hyperthyroidism and ophthalmopathy. Using its own MiXCR run on the multiplex PCR reads, TCRdb lists one record per CDR3 protein. The table lists about 380,000 distinct CDR3 sequences, roughly 18% of them singletons. The specimen sequenced was blood. The receptors stem from a young man with Graves' ophthalmopathy. The CDR3 runs from the conserved cysteine through the conserved F or W. The order of the fields is J gene, D gene, V gene, clone size, CDR3 DNA, CDR3 protein. A D gene is named only where the DNA matches it firmly. The listing skips clone size in some rows; elsewhere it reads once, few, many or a size class.

j_call: TRBJ2-5; d_call: TRBD2; v_call: TRBV4-1; clone_size: once; cdr3_nt: TGCGCCAGCAGCCAACGGGCCCTTGGTCGGGGGGGAGAGACCCAGTACTTC; cdr3_aa: CASSQRALGRGGETQYF
j_call: TRBJ2-3; d_call: NA; v_call: TRBV7-9; clone_size: few; cdr3_nt: TGTGCCAGCAGCTCCACCGTGACACTGCCCACAGATACGCAGTATTTT; cdr3_aa: CASSSTVTLPTDTQYF
j_call: TRBJ2-2; d_call: TRBD2; v_call: TRBV6-1; clone_size: NA; cdr3_nt: TGTGCCAGCAGTCTGACTAGCGGGGACACCGGGGAGCTGTTTTTT; cdr3_aa: CASSLTSGDTGELFF
j_call: TRBJ1-6; d_call: NA; v_call: TRBV2; clone_size: NA; cdr3_nt: TGTGCCAGCAGTCCGACGGGGAGCTCCTATAATTCACCCCTCCACTTT; cdr3_aa: CASSPTGSSYNSPLHF
j_call: TRBJ2-1; d_call: TRBD1; v_call: TRBV24-1; clone_size: few; cdr3_nt: TGTGCCACCAGTGACCCTTCGACAGGGAGCTCCTACAATGAGCAGTTCTTC; cdr3_aa: CATSDPSTGSSYNEQFF
j_call: TRBJ2-7; d_call: TRBD1; v_call: TRBV18; clone_size: few; cdr3_nt: TGTGCCAGCTCACCGCTGGACAGGGGGCAAAGAGAGCAGTACTTC; cdr3_aa: CASSPLDRGQREQYF
j_call: TRBJ2-2; d_call: NA; v_call: TRBV7-3; clone_size: many; cdr3_nt: TGTGCCAGCAGCCTCGACAAGTCCACCGGGGAGCTGTTTTTT; cdr3_aa: CASSLDKSTGELFF
j_call: TRBJ2-3; d_call: NA; v_call: TRBV3-1; clone_size: many; cdr3_nt: TGTGCCAGCAGCCAAGACTCGCCAGATACGCAGTATTTT; cdr3_aa: CASSQDSPDTQYF
j_call: TRBJ2-7; d_call: TRBD1; v_call: TRBV11-2; clone_size: few; cdr3_nt: TGTGCCAGCAGCTACGGACAGGCCCCCTACGAGCAGTACTTC; cdr3_aa: CASSYGQAPYEQYF
j_call: TRBJ2-3; d_call: NA; v_call: TRBV18; clone_size: many; cdr3_nt: TGTGCCAGCTCACCAACACGGGACAAATCCGATACGCAGTATTTT; cdr3_aa: CASSPTRDKSDTQYF
j_call: TRBJ2-7; d_call: NA; v_call: TRBV28; clone_size: NA; cdr3_nt: TGTGCCAGCACCCTAACCTCCGGGGGCGAGCAGTACTTC; cdr3_aa: CASTLTSGGEQYF
j_call: TRBJ2-3; d_call: TRBD2; v_call: TRBV19; clone_size: NA; cdr3_nt: TGTGCCAGTAGTCCCGGGAGGGGCGCAGATACGCAGTATTTT; cdr3_aa: CASSPGRGADTQYF
j_call: TRBJ2-5; d_call: TRBD2; v_call: TRBV5-1; clone_size: NA; cdr3_nt: TGCGCCAGCAGCTTAGCGGGGGCCCGACAAGAGACCCAGTACTTC; cdr3_aa: CASSLAGARQETQYF
j_call: TRBJ1-6; d_call: NA; v_call: TRBV5-1; clone_size: many; cdr3_nt: TGCGCCAGCAGCTTAGACAGGCTGGAATCACCCCTCCACTTT; cdr3_aa: CASSLDRLESPLHF
j_call: TRBJ2-5; d_call: TRBD2; v_call: TRBV9; clone_size: NA; cdr3_nt: TGTGCCAGCAGCGTAGGGGGAGGGACGGAGACCCAGTACTTC; cdr3_aa: CASSVGGGTETQYF
j_call: TRBJ2-2; d_call: NA; v_call: TRBV12-3/TRBV12-4; clone_size: few; cdr3_nt: TGTGCCAGCAGCCGGGACACCTCTAGGGAGCTGTTTTTT; cdr3_aa: CASSRDTSRELFF
j_call: TRBJ2-5; d_call: TRBD1; v_call: TRBV10-3; clone_size: once; cdr3_nt: TGTGCCATCAGGGGACAGGGAGGAGAGACCCAGTACTTC; cdr3_aa: CAIRGQGGETQYF
j_call: TRBJ2-7; d_call: TRBD2; v_call: TRBV7-9; clone_size: NA; cdr3_nt: TGTGCCAGTGCTAGCGGGAGATACGAGCAGTACTTC; cdr3_aa: CASASGRYEQYF
j_call: TRBJ2-1; d_call: NA; v_call: TRBV7-3; clone_size: few; cdr3_nt: TGTGCCAGCAGCCTAGGGGGGGGGGCCTCCTACAATGAGCAGTTCTTC; cdr3_aa: CASSLGGGASYNEQFF
j_call: TRBJ2-5; d_call: NA; v_call: TRBV6-1; clone_size: few; cdr3_nt: TGTGCCAGCCATTCAGGGGAAGAGGAGACCCAGTACTTC; cdr3_aa: CASHSGEEETQYF
j_call: TRBJ1-1; d_call: NA; v_call: TRBV19; clone_size: NA; cdr3_nt: TGTGCCAGTAGTATAGCTCCAGGGTCGTACGCTTTCTTT; cdr3_aa: CASSIAPGSYAFF